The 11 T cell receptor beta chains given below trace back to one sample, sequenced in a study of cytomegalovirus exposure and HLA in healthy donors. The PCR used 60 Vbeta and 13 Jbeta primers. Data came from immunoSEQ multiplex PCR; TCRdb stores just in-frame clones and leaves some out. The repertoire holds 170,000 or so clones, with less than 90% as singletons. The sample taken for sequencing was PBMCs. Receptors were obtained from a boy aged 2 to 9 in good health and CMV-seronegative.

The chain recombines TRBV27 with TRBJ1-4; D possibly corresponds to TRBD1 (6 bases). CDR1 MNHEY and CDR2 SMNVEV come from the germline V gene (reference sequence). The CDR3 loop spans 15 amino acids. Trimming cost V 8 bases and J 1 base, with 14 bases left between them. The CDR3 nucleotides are TGTGCCAGCGGGCGGGGGGGGCGAACTAATGAAAAACTGTTTTTT. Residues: CASGRGGRTNEKLFF.

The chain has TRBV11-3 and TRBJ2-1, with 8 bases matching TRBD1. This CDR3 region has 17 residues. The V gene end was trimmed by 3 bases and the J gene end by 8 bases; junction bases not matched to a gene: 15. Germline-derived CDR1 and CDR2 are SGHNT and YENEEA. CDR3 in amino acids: CASSFRWTGPLWDEQFF. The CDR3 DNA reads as TGTGCCAGCAGCTTTAGATGGACAGGGCCACTTTGGGATGAGCAGTTCTTC.

This CDR3 reads CAINSGSGVLVEQYF. The DNA for the CDR3 is TGTGCCATCAATTCGGGTAGCGGTGTTCTTGTCGAGCAGTACTTC. V and J are TRBV10-3 and TRBJ2-7, with D possibly TRBD2 on 6 matching bases. This CDR3 has 15 amino acids. V lost 7 bases to trimming and J lost 6 bases, with 22 bases between them. The germline V gene has CDR1 ENHRY and CDR2 SYGVKD.

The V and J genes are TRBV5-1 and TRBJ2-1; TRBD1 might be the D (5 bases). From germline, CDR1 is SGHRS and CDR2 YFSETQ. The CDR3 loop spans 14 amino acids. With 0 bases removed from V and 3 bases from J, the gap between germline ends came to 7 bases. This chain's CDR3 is CASSLGRGYNEQFF. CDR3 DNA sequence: TGCGCCAGCAGCTTGGGAAGGGGCTACAATGAGCAGTTCTTC. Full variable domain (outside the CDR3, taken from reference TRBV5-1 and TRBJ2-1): KAGVTQTPRYLIKTRGQQVTLSCSPISGHRSVSWYQQTPGQGLQFLFEYFSETQRNKGNFPGRFSGRQFSNSRSEMNVSTLELGDSALYLCASSLGRGYNEQFFGPGTRLTVL.

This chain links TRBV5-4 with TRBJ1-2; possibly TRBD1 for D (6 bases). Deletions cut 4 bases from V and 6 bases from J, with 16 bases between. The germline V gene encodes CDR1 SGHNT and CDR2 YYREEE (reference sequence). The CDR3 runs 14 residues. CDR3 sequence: CASSPSWTVDGYTF. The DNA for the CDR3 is TGTGCCAGCAGCCCGAGCTGGACAGTGGATGGCTACACCTTC.

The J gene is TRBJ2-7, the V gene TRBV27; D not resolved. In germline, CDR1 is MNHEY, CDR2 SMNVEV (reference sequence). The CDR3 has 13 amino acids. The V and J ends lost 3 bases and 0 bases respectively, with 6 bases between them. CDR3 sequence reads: CASSFEASYEQYF. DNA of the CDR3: TGTGCCAGCAGTTTTGAGGCCTCCTACGAGCAGTACTTC.

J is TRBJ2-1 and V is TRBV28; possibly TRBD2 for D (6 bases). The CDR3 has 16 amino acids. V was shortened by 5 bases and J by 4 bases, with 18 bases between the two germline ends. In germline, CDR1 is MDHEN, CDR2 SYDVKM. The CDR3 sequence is CASSPRGGVLYNEQFF. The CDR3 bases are TGTGCCAGCAGTCCCCGGGGAGGCGTACTATACAATGAGCAGTTCTTC.

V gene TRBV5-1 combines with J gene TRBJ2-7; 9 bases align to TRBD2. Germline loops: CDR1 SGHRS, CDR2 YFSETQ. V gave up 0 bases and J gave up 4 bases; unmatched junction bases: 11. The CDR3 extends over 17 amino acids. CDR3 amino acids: CASSLGVTSGPRYEQYF. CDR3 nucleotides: TGCGCCAGCAGCTTGGGGGTAACTAGCGGGCCCCGGTACGAGCAGTACTTC.

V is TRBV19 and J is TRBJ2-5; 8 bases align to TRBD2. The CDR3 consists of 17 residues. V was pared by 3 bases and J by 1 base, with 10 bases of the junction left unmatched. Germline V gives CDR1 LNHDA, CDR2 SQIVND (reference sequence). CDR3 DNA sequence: TGTGCCAGTAGTATGTCACTAGCGGCCAATTTCCAAGAGACCCAGTACTTC. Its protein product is CASSMSLAANFQETQYF.

In nucleotides, the CDR3 is TGTGCCATCAGGAACGGGTCGAACTACGAGCAGTACTTC. It specifies CAIRNGSNYEQYF. The V and J genes are TRBV10-3 and TRBJ2-7; D gene uncertain. The germline CDR1 and CDR2 sequences are ENHRY and SYGVKD. The CDR3 is 13 amino acids. The ends were cut back, 6 bases at V and 3 bases at J, with 12 bases in the middle.

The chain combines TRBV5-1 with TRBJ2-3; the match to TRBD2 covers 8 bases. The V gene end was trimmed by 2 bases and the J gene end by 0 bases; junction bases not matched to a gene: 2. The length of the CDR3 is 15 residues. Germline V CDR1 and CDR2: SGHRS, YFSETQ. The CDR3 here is CASSLAGASTDTQYF. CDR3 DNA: TGCGCCAGCAGCTTAGCGGGAGCTAGCACAGATACGCAGTATTTT.